Listed here are 15 T cell receptor beta chains from one sample, sequenced in a study of CD4+ T cells in melanoma. Data came from immunoSEQ multiplex PCR; TCRdb stores just in-frame clones and leaves some out. The sample records almost 15,000 clones, roughly 84% being singletons. Input material: cells from a culture (not recorded whether cultured in vitro). The receptors here all came from a human donor with melanoma.

The chain couples TRBV5-1 to TRBJ2-7, with a tentative D call TRBD2 (7 bases). Trimming left V 0 bases short and J 0 bases short, with 13 bases between. The germline CDR1 and CDR2 sequences are SGHRS and YFSETQ. The CDR3 spans 16 residues. CDR3 bases: TGCGCCAGCAGCTTGGTCGCGGGGGCGACCTCCTACGAGCAGTACTTC. Translation: CASSLVAGATSYEQYF.

This chain joins TRBV6-1 and TRBJ2-7; 8 bases agree with TRBD1. With 5 bases clipped from V and 3 bases from J, the junction kept 6 bases outside the gene matches. The CDR3 length is 14 residues. Germline V gene data show CDR1 as MNHNS and CDR2 as SASEGT. The CDR3 loop reads CASSQGAANYEQYF. The CDR3 nucleotides are TGTGCCAGCAGTCAGGGGGCTGCAAACTACGAGCAGTACTTC.

The chain uses TRBV7-9 and TRBJ1-1; 9 nucleotides line up with TRBD1. With V trimmed by 1 base and J by 8 bases, 2 bases remained unmatched. Germline CDR1 is SEHNR and CDR2 is FQNEAQ (reference sequence). The CDR3 has 13 residues. CDR3 in amino acids: CASSLVDRGEAFF. The CDR3 DNA reads as TGTGCCAGCAGCTTAGTCGACAGGGGGGAAGCTTTCTTT.

V gene TRBV5-1 combines with J gene TRBJ2-5, with D uncertain. V lost 1 base, J lost 5 bases, and 3 bases lay in between. The CDR3 totals 11 residues. The germline CDR1 and CDR2 sequences are SGHRS and YFSETQ. The DNA for the CDR3 is TGCGCCAGCAGCTTGTTGGAGACCCAGTACTTC. Translated, it gives CASSLLETQYF.

This rearrangement joins TRBV11-2 to TRBJ2-7; D call uncertain. The CDR3 totals 14 residues. With 1 base removed from V and 6 bases from J, the gap between germline ends came to 13 bases. Germline loops: CDR1 SGHAT, CDR2 FQNNGV. The CDR3 region is CASSLASNLGEQYF. CDR3 DNA: TGTGCCAGCAGCTTAGCGAGCAACCTTGGCGAGCAGTACTTC.

This clone is a singleton in its sample. The chain has TRBV6-5 and TRBJ2-1, with 8 bases identical to TRBD2. This CDR3 has 14 amino acids. V was clipped by 6 bases and J by 7 bases; unmatched bases: 8. Germline assignment: CDR1 MNHEY and CDR2 SVGAGI. The CDR3 DNA sequence: TGTGCCAGCAGGGGACTAGGTAGCTCGAATGAGCAGTTCTTC. Translating it yields CASRGLGSSNEQFF.

This clone came up once. This chain uses TRBV19 with TRBJ1-5; 7 bases match TRBD1. V gave up 4 bases and J gave up 0 bases; unmatched junction bases: 3. CDR1 and CDR2 from the germline V gene are LNHDA and SQIVND (reference sequence). The CDR3 totals 15 residues. The CDR3 DNA follows: TGTGCCAGTAGTAGGACAGGTGATAGCAATCAGCCCCAGCATTTT. This sequence encodes CASSRTGDSNQPQHF.

The genes are TRBV5-4 and TRBJ2-2; either TRBD1 or TRBD2 may fit D (5 bases each). The CDR3 covers 15 residues. Germline V CDR1 and CDR2: SGHNT, YYREEE (reference sequence). Between the trimmed V and J ends, which lost 4 bases and 3 bases, there was a span of 13 bases. CDR3 region: CASSAGTDYTGELFF. DNA of the CDR3: TGTGCCAGCAGCGCCGGGACGGACTACACCGGGGAGCTGTTTTTT.

CDR3 in amino acids: CASTTNGTPQYF. For the CDR3, the DNA is TGCGCCAGCACCACAAACGGGACCCCCCAGTACTTC. V gene TRBV10-1 combines with J gene TRBJ2-5, with D perhaps being TRBD1 or TRBD2 (5 bases each). Germline-derived CDR1 and CDR2 are WNHNN and SYGVQD (reference sequence). The V gene lost 7 bases and the J gene lost 9 bases, with 15 bases spanning the gap. The CDR3 totals 12 residues.

This clone was observed a single time. The chain combines TRBV5-8 with TRBJ2-7; D remains ambiguous. Trimming cost V 4 bases and J 5 bases, with 19 bases left between them. In germline, CDR1 is SGHTS, CDR2 YDEGEE. The CDR3 has 15 amino acids. Here the CDR3 reads CASSPDRGYPDEQYF. In nucleotides, the CDR3 is TGTGCCAGCAGCCCGGACCGAGGATACCCCGACGAGCAGTACTTC.

This chain links TRBV7-2 with TRBJ2-7; no clear D gene. The V and J ends lost 5 bases and 7 bases respectively, with 15 bases between them. Germline CDR1 reads SGHTA; CDR2 reads FQGNSA. The CDR3 consists of 13 residues. The CDR3 DNA follows: TGTGCCAGCAGCCGAAGGGATCCTAGAGAGCAGTACTTC. This encodes CASSRRDPREQYF.

This clone was detected once. The gene calls are TRBV5-4 and TRBJ2-7, with a possible D match to TRBD1 (6 bases). The V and J ends lost 0 bases and 2 bases respectively, with 9 bases between them. The CDR3 runs to 14 residues. The V gene's germline CDR1 is SGHNT and CDR2 YYREEE (reference sequence). CDR3 amino acids: CASSLGDNAYEQYF. The CDR3 DNA follows: TGTGCCAGCAGCTTGGGGGACAACGCCTACGAGCAGTACTTC.

This clone was recorded once. This chain joins TRBV5-4 and TRBJ2-5, with 8 bases matching TRBD1. V lost 4 bases and J lost 2; bases outside the gene matches: 10. Germline CDR1 SGHNT, CDR2 YYREEE (reference sequence). CDR3 length: 16 amino acids. The CDR3 coding sequence is TGTGCCAGCAGCCCGGACAGGGTCTTTTGGCAAGAGACCCAGTACTTC. It codes for CASSPDRVFWQETQYF.

V is TRBV9 and J is TRBJ1-1, with D unresolved. The CDR3 loop spans 13 amino acids. Germline V gives CDR1 SGDLS, CDR2 YYNGEE. The ends were cut back, 4 bases at V and 4 bases at J, with 11 bases in the middle. The CDR3 region is CASSPGLLTEAFF. CDR3 sequence (DNA): TGTGCCAGCAGCCCCGGGCTTCTCACTGAAGCTTTCTTT.

This chain uses TRBV5-4 with TRBJ1-6; D remains unclear. Germline loops: CDR1 SGHNT, CDR2 YYREEE (reference sequence). V gave up 4 bases and J gave up 0 bases, with 14 bases separating them. The length of the CDR3 is 17 residues. DNA for the CDR3: TGTGCCAGCAGCACTTCCTTGGCGAGCTCCTATAATTCACCCCTCCACTTT. This codes for CASSTSLASSYNSPLHF. Based on the CDR3 plus reference TRBV5-4 and TRBJ1-6, the full variable domain is ETGVTQSPTHLIKTRGQQVTLRCSSQSGHNTVSWYQQALGQGPQFIFQYYREEENGRGNFPPRFSGLQFPNYSSELNVNALELDDSALYLCASSTSLASSYNSPLHFGNGTRLTVT.